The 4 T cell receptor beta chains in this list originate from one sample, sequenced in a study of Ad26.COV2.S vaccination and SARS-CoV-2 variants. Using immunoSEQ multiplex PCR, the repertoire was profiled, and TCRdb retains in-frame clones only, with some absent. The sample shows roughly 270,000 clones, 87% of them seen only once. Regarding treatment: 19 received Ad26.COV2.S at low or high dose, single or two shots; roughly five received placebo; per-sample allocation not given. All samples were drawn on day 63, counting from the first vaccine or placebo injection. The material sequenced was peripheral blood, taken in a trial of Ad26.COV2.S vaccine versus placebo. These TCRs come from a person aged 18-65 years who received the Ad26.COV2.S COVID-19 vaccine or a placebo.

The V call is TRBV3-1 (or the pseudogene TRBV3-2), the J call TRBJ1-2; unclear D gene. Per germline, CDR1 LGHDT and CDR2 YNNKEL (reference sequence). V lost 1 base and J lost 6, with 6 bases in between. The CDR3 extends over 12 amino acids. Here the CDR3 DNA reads TGTGCCAGCAGCCAAGTTTCGCATGGCTACACCTTC. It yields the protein CASSQVSHGYTF.

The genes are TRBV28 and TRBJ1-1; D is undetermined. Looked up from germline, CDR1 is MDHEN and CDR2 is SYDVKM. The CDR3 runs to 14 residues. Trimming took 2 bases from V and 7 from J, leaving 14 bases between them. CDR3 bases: TGTGCCAGCAGTTTAAAGCCGGGCTGGGTTGAAGCTTTCTTT. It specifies CASSLKPGWVEAFF.

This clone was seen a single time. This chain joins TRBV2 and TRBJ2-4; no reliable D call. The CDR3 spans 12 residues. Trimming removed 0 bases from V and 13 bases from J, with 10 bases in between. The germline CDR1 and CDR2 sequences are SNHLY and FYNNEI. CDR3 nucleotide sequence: TGTGCCAGCAGTGAAGCGCTTCGTCTCCAGTACTTC. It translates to CASSEALRLQYF.

The DNA for the CDR3 is TGTGCCAGCAGAAGGACTAGCGGGAGCCCAGATACGCAGTATTTT. Amino acids: CASRRTSGSPDTQYF. V gene TRBV2 combines with J gene TRBJ2-3; TRBD2 agrees at 13 bases. CDR3 length equals 15 residues. Germline V gene lookup returns CDR1 SNHLY and CDR2 FYNNEI. Trimming cost V 6 bases and J 4 bases; bases outside gene matches: 4.